This TCR beta chain was observed in a study of blood T cell repertoires in COVID-19. On the study more broadly: Both acute and convalescent COVID-19 samples were obtained from the United States, Italy and Spain. T cells, B-cell-depleted T cells, or PBMCs provided the cDNA or gDNA that served as material.

Per the study methods: Amplification of reference gene primers provided the estimated nucleated cell counts. Repertoires were generated with immunoSEQ multiplex PCR, while TCRdb's copy carries only in-frame clones and drops some. For V, J and clone size, that table is used; D and trimming come from the DNA. The repertoire holds roughly 350,000 clones, with more than 70% as singletons. The CDR3 has 16 amino acids. From germline, CDR1 is SGHRS and CDR2 YFSETQ. V was clipped by 4 bases and J by 0 bases; unmatched bases: 4. Patients at the Seattle site were enrolled during active infection and followed longitudinally.

The sample was peripheral blood. This chain uses TRBV5-1 with TRBJ2-6; 7 bases align to TRBD1. This clonotype originated in a woman aged 25-40 years with COVID-19, enrolled during active disease. CDR3 in amino acids: CASSPNRGSGANVLTF. For the CDR3, the DNA is TGCGCCAGCAGCCCCAACAGGGGCTCTGGGGCCAACGTCCTGACTTTC. The entire variable domain, with the rest obtained from reference TRBV5-1 and TRBJ2-6, is as follows: KAGVTQTPRYLIKTRGQQVTLSCSPISGHRSVSWYQQTPGQGLQFLFEYFSETQRNKGNFPGRFSGRQFSNSRSEMNVSTLELGDSALYLCASSPNRGSGANVLTFGAGSRLTVL.